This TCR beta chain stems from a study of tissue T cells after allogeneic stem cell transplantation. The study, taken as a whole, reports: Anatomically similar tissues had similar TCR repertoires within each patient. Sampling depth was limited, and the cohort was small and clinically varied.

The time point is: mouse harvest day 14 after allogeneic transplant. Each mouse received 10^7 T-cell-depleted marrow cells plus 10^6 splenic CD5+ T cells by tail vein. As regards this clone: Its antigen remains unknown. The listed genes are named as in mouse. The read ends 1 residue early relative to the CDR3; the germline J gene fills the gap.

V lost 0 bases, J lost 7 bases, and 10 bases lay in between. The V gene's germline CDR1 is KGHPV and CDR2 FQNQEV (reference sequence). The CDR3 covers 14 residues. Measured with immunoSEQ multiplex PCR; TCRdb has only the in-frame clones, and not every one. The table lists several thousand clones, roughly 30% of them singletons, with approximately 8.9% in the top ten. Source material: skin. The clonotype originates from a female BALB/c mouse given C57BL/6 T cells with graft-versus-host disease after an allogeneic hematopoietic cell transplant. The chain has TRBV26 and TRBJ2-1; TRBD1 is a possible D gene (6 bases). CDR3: CASSLSYRDAEQFF. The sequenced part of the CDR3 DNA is TGTGCCAGCAGTCTGTCGTACAGGGACGCTGAGCAGTTC.